This TCR beta chain was captured in a study of T cells in Graves' hyperthyroidism and ophthalmopathy. This clonotype was recorded many times. It was RNA transcripts that yielded the amplified TCR beta CDR3 regions. TCR CDR3 underwent first-round RT-PCR with the HTBI primer set. One entry per CDR3 protein, called by TCRdb with MiXCR from the multiplex PCR reads. There are 450,000 to 700,000 distinct CDR3 sequences in the sample; about 43% occur only once, and more than 7.5% lies in the top ten. This CDR3 has 16 amino acids. Trimming shortened V by 1 base and J by 0 bases, and 10 bases separated the two germline ends. Germline-derived CDR1 and CDR2 are LNHNV and YYDKDF (reference sequence). The authors deemed Graves' hyperthyroidism stable absent ophthalmopathy progression within 18 months.

The specimen was peripheral blood or thyroid tissue (not recorded which). The V call is TRBV15, the J call TRBJ1-3; perhaps TRBD1 as D (5 bases). The receptor's source is a woman aged 18-35 years with Graves' hyperthyroidism. The CDR3 sequence is CATSRGTLRSGNTIYF. CDR3 DNA: TGTGCCACCAGCAGAGGGACACTTCGCTCTGGAAACACCATATATTTT. Based on the CDR3 plus reference TRBV15 and TRBJ1-3, the full variable domain is DAMVIQNPRYQVTQFGKPVTLSCSQTLNHNVMYWYQQKSSQAPKLLFHYYDKDFNNEADTPDNFQSRRPNTSFCFLDIRSPGLGDTAMYLCATSRGTLRSGNTIYFGEGSWLTVV.